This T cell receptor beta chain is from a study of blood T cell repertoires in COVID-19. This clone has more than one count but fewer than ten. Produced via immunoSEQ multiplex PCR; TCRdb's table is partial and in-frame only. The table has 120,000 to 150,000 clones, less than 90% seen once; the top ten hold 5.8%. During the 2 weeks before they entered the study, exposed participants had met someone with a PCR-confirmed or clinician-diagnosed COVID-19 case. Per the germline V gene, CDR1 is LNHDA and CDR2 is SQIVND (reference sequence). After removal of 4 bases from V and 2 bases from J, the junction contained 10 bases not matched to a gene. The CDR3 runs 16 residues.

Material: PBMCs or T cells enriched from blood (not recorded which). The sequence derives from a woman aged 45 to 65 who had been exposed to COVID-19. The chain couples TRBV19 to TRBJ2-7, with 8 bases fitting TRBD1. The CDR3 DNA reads TGTGCCAGTAGTACCCACTCAGACAGGGGAACCTACGAGCAGTACTTC. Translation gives CASSTHSDRGTYEQYF.